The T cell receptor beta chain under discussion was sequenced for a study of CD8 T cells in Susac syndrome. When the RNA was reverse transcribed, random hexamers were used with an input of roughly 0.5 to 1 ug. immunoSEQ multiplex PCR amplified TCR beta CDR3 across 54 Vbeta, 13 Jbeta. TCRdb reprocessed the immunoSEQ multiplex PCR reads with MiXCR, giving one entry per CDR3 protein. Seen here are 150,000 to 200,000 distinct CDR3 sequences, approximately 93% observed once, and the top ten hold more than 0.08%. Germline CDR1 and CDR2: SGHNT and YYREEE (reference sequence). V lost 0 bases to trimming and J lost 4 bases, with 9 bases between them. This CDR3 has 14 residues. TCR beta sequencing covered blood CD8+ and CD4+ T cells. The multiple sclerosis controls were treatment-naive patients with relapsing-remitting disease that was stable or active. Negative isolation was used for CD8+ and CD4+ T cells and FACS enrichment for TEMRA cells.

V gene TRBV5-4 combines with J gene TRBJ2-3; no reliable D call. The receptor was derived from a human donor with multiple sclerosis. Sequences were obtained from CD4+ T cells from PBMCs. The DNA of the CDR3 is TGTGCCAGCAGCTTGGCCGGTCGTGCAGATACGCAGTATTTT. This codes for CASSLAGRADTQYF.